This T cell receptor beta chain was sequenced for a study of blood T cells in healthy people across ages. CDR1 SGDLS and CDR2 YYNGEE come from the germline V gene. The CDR3 covers 15 residues. Combining a sample-barcoded 5' primer with a J-beta primer mix, a second PCR ran for roughly 6 to 12 cycles. TCRdb re-derived calls from the 5' RACE reads in MiXCR, one entry per CDR3 protein. The sample yields 600,000 or so distinct CDR3 sequences, approximately 30% seen once. The sequenced material came from blood. The receptor comes from a woman aged 80 or over in good health. The genes are TRBV9 and TRBJ2-7; no firm D call. The DNA end is a closer match to TRBJ2-5, so the J assignment may be wrong. DNA of the CDR3: TGTGCCAGCAGCGGGCTAGACGGACGGGAAGAGACCCAGTACTTC. It translates to CASSGLDGREETQYF.